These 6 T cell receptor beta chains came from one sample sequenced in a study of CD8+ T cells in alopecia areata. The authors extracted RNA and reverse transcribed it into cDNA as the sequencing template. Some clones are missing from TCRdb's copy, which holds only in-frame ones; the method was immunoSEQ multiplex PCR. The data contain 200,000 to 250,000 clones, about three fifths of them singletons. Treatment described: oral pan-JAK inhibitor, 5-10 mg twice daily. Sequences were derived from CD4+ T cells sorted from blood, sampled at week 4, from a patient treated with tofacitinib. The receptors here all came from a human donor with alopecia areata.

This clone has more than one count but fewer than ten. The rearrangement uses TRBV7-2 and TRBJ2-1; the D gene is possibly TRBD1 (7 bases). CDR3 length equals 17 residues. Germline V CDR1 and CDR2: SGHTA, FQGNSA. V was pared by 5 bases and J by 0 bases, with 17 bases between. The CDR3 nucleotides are TGTGCCAGCAGCGTGCAGGGGGGAGCCCACTCCTACAATGAGCAGTTCTTC. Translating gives CASSVQGGAHSYNEQFF.

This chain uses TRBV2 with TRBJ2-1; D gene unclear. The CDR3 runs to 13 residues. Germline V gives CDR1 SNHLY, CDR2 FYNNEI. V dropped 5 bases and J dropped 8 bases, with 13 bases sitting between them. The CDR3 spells CASSPSGTHEQFF. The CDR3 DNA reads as TGTGCCAGCAGTCCTAGTGGTACACATGAGCAGTTCTTC.

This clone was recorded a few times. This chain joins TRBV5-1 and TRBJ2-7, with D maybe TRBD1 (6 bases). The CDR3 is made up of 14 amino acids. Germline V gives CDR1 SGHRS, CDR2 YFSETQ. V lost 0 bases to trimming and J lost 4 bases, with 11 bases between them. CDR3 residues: CASSLDREKYEQYF. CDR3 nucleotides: TGCGCCAGCAGCTTGGACAGGGAAAAGTACGAGCAGTACTTC.

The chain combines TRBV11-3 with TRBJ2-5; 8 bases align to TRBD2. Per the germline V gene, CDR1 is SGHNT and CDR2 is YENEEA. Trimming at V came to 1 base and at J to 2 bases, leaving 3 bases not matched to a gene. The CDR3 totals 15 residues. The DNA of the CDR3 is TGTGCCAGCAGCTTAGGAGGGACTAGTCAAGAGACCCAGTACTTC. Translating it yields CASSLGGTSQETQYF.

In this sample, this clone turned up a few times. CDR3 sequence: CASRFRRFTDTQYF. The CDR3, as DNA: TGTGCCAGCAGGTTTAGGAGGTTCACAGATACGCAGTATTTT. The chain recombines TRBV6-5 with TRBJ2-3; TRBD2 is a possible D gene (5 bases). With 6 bases removed from V and 2 bases from J, the gap between germline ends came to 12 bases. Germline-derived CDR1 and CDR2 are MNHEY and SVGAGI. The CDR3 sequence is 14 residues long.

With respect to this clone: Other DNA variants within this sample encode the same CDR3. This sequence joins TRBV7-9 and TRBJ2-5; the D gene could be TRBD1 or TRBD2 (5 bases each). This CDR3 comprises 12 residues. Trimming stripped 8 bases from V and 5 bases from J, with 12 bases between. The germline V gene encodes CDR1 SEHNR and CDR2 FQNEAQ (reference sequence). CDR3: CASSLAGETQYF. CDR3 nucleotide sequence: TGTGCCAGCTCGCTAGCAGGGGAGACCCAGTACTTC.